This record looks at one TCR beta chain sequence and its context. Its antigen remains unidentified. The CDR3 covers 17 residues. The junction had 15 bases not matched to a gene; V was cut back by 2 bases and J by 6 bases. Germline V lookup: CDR1 MNHEY, CDR2 SVGAGI. This specimen comes from a study of blood T cells in healthy people across ages. Points from the study as a whole: Donors of long life had a larger count of naive CD4+ cells and greater diversity than aged donors.

The use of a sample-barcoded 5' primer and a J-beta primer mix characterized a second PCR of about 6 to 12 cycles. TCRdb re-analysed the 5' RACE reads in MiXCR, keeping a single row per CDR3 protein. The table records roughly 1,300,000 distinct CDR3 sequences, approximately 59% of them present only once. The sequence was collected from a man between 18 and 29 years old in good health. The V call is TRBV6-5, the J call TRBJ2-7, with 8 bases that match TRBD1. Sequencing used blood. The CDR3 loop is CASSYDRTGQAYCEQYF. The DNA of the CDR3 is TGTGCCAGCAGTTACGATCGAACGGGACAGGCGTACTGCGAGCAGTACTTC.